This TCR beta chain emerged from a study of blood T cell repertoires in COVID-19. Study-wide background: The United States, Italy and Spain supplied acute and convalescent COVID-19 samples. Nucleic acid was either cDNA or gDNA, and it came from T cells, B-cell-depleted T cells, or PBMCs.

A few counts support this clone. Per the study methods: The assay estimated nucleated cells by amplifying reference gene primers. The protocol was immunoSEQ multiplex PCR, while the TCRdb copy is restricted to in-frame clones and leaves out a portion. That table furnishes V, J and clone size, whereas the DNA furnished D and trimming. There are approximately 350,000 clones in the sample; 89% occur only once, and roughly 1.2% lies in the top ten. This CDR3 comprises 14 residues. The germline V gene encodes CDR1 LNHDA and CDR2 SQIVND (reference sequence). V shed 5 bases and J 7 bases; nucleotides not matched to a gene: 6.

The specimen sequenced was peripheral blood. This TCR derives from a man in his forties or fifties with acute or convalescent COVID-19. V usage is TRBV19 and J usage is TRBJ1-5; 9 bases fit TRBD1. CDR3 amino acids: CASSPRGTGQPQHF. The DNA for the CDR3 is TGTGCCAGTAGTCCCCGCGGGACAGGGCAGCCCCAGCATTTT.